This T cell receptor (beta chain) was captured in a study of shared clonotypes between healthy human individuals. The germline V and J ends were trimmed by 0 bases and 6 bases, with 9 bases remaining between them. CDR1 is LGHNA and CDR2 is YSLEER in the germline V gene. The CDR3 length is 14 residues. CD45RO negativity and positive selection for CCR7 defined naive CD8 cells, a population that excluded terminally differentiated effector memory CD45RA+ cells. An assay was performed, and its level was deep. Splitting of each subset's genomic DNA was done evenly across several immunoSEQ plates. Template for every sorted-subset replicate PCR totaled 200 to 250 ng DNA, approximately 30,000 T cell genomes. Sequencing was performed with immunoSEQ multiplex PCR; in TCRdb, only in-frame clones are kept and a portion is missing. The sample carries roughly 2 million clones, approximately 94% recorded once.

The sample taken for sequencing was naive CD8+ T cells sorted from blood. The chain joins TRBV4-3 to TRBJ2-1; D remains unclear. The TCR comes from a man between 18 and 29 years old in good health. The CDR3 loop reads CASSQEVLSNEQFF. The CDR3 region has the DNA TGCGCCAGCAGCCAAGAGGTGCTATCCAATGAGCAGTTCTTC.